This entry lists 14 T cell receptor beta chains sequenced from one sample in a study of blood T cell repertoires in COVID-19. TCRdb's copy holds only in-frame clones and misses some; the assay was immunoSEQ multiplex PCR. The top ten clones hold 4.5% to 6% of a sample with about 78,000 clones, about 89% of them seen once. Sample: peripheral blood. The receptor set was obtained from a man in his fifties or sixties with active or convalescent COVID-19.

The genes are TRBV30 and TRBJ1-2, with a weak D call TRBD1 (5 bases). The CDR3 length is 13 residues. Trimming stripped 4 bases from V and 5 bases from J, with 14 bases between. CDR1 and CDR2 (germline): GTSNPN, SVGIG (reference sequence). CDR3 in amino acids: CAWIRQQAYGYTF. The CDR3 DNA sequence: TGTGCCTGGATCAGACAACAGGCTTATGGCTACACCTTC.

The chain uses TRBV29-1 and TRBJ2-1; 11 bases align to TRBD2. V gave up 7 bases and J gave up 4 bases; unmatched junction bases: 3. Germline CDR1 is SQVTM and CDR2 is ANQGSEA. The CDR3 runs 13 residues. The CDR3, as DNA: TGCAGCGCCGGGACTAGCGGTTACAATGAGCAGTTCTTC. It encodes CSAGTSGYNEQFF.

This clone was counted a few times. The chain joins TRBV29-1 to TRBJ2-5, with 11 bases lining up with TRBD2. Germline CDR1 reads SQVTM; CDR2 reads ANQGSEA. CDR3 length: 14 residues. Unmatched junction bases numbered 8, after V lost 7 bases and J lost 4 bases. The CDR3 nucleotides are TGCAGCGGCGACCTAGCGGGGGGTGGAGAGACCCAGTACTTC. Protein sequence: CSGDLAGGGETQYF.

The gene calls are TRBV5-4 and TRBJ1-6; 7 bases match TRBD1. Germline loops: CDR1 SGHNT, CDR2 YYREEE (reference sequence). The CDR3 consists of 16 residues. After removal of 3 bases from V and 5 bases from J, the junction contained 8 bases not matched to a gene. CDR3 coding DNA: TGTGCCAGCAGCTCTGATCCGGGACAGAATAATTCACCCCTCCACTTT. Its translation is CASSSDPGQNNSPLHF.

The chain joins TRBV5-1 to TRBJ1-2, with D maybe TRBD1 (6 bases). CDR1 is SGHRS and CDR2 is YFSETQ in the germline V gene. The CDR3 totals 16 residues. Trimming removed 5 bases at V and 4 bases at J, with 21 bases between. In DNA, the CDR3 is TGCGCCAGCAGTCGGGCAGGGGATACCTCTGGCTATGGCTACACCTTC. Encoded protein: CASSRAGDTSGYGYTF.

The J gene is TRBJ1-3, the V gene TRBV6-6; D possibly corresponds to TRBD1 (5 bases). The length of the CDR3 is 16 residues. V was trimmed by 6 bases and J by 0 bases, leaving 15 bases between them. Germline CDR1 MNHNY, CDR2 SVGAGI (reference sequence). The CDR3: CASSHGMGGSGNTIYF. CDR3 sequence (DNA): TGTGCCAGCAGCCACGGGATGGGGGGCTCTGGAAACACCATATATTTT.

The rearrangement links TRBV7-2 to TRBJ2-2; TRBD1 agrees at 7 bases. Germline V gives CDR1 SGHTA, CDR2 FQGNSA. The V gene end was trimmed by 4 bases and the J gene end by 3 bases; junction bases not matched to a gene: 5. The CDR3 sequence is 15 residues long. CDR3 amino acids: CASSSSGQHTGELFF. CDR3 sequence (DNA): TGTGCCAGCAGCTCATCGGGACAGCACACCGGGGAGCTGTTTTTT.

This clone has more than one count but fewer than ten. The genes are TRBV28 and TRBJ1-2, with 7 bases identical to TRBD1. The CDR3 length is 13 residues. V lost 8 bases and J lost 3; bases outside the gene matches: 6. Looked up from germline, CDR1 is MDHEN and CDR2 is SYDVKM. CDR3 protein: CASFTGDYYGYTF. The CDR3 DNA follows: TGTGCCAGCTTTACAGGGGATTACTATGGCTACACCTTC.

Here the CDR3 reads CASSFGQGGYEQYV. DNA for the CDR3: TGTGCCAGCAGCTTCGGACAGGGTGGGTACGAGCAGTACGTC. The chain carries TRBV11-2 and TRBJ2-7; TRBD1 matches at 8 bases. Unmatched junction bases numbered 5, after V lost 3 bases and J lost 4 bases. Looked up from germline, CDR1 is SGHAT and CDR2 is FQNNGV. CDR3 size: 14 residues.

This clone occurred a few times. The chain joins TRBV7-6 to TRBJ1-6; D gene uncertain. In germline, CDR1 is SGHVS, CDR2 FNYEAQ. V lost 4 bases, J lost 8 bases, and 12 bases lay in between. The length of the CDR3 is 14 residues. CDR3 nucleotides: TGTGCCAGCAGCTCCAGTATGTCCTATTCACCCCTCCACTTT. This gives the protein CASSSSMSYSPLHF.

The chain couples TRBV10-2 to TRBJ1-6, with unresolved D. Trimming removed 0 bases at V and 10 bases at J, with 16 bases between. Germline loops: CDR1 WSHSY, CDR2 SAAADI. This CDR3 comprises 16 residues. CDR3 sequence reads: CASSESGLGQRSPLHF. The CDR3 DNA sequence: TGCGCCAGCAGTGAGTCAGGACTCGGTCAAAGATCACCCCTCCACTTT.

The V and J genes are TRBV27 and TRBJ2-3; TRBD2 matches 12 bases. The CDR3 extends over 17 amino acids. Germline V CDR1 and CDR2: MNHEY, SMNVEV (reference sequence). The junction had 3 bases not matched to a gene; V was cut back by 0 bases and J by 2 bases. CDR3 bases: TGTGCCAGCAGTTTATCTCTAGCGGGGGGGGACACAGATACGCAGTATTTT. Encoded protein: CASSLSLAGGDTDTQYF.

This clone was recorded a few times. The V call is TRBV27, the J call TRBJ1-2, with 9 bases lining up with TRBD1. CDR1 is MNHEY and CDR2 is SMNVEV in the germline V gene (reference sequence). CDR3 length: 17 residues. V was clipped by 2 bases and J by 0 bases; unmatched bases: 7. The CDR3 here is CASSLRTDRGTNYGYTF. The DNA of the CDR3 is TGTGCCAGCAGTTTAAGGACCGACAGGGGGACTAACTATGGCTACACCTTC.

This sequence joins TRBV27 and TRBJ2-1, with 9 bases matching TRBD1. CDR1 and CDR2 from the germline V gene are MNHEY and SMNVEV (reference sequence). The CDR3 sequence is 16 residues long. The ends lost 3 bases at V and 6 bases at J; junction bases unmatched: 9. CDR3 nucleotide sequence: TGTGCCAGCAGTTTTTACGCGGGACAGGGCGGCAATGAGCAGTTCTTC. Protein: CASSFYAGQGGNEQFF.